This TCR beta chain was found in a study of cytomegalovirus exposure and HLA in healthy donors. As regards this clone: What it recognizes is unknown.

Amplification used 60 Vbeta primers and 13 Jbeta primers. Repertoires were generated with immunoSEQ multiplex PCR, while TCRdb's copy carries only in-frame clones and drops some. The sample yields about 170,000 clones, roughly 83% seen once. Healthy people donating bone marrow made up the donors. From germline, CDR1 is SGDLS and CDR2 YYNGEE. The V end was cut by 0 bases, the J end by 8 bases, with 14 bases between. The CDR3 extends over 14 amino acids. Overall study findings and caveats: Earlier results showed most TCR beta V segments being productive about 87% or about 30% of the time. Donors were assumed by presence/absence analyses to have roughly uniform sequencing depth. One variant, a missense change in DCLRE1C, was linked in a later analysis to TCR beta V- and J-gene trimming.

The sequence was collected from a boy aged 2-9 years in good health and CMV-seronegative. The chain is built from TRBV9 and TRBJ1-2, with a weak D call TRBD1 (5 bases). Sequenced input: PBMCs. CDR3 loop: CASSVDRGLRGYTF. In DNA, the CDR3 is TGTGCCAGCAGCGTAGATAGGGGCCTACGGGGCTACACCTTC.